This T cell receptor beta chain was sequenced during a study of blood T cell repertoires in COVID-19. Here immunoSEQ multiplex PCR was the method, and the copy in TCRdb shows in-frame clones only, minus some. The sample contains over 150,000 clones, about 83% of which appear only once. Comment on this clone: Other nucleotide sequences from this sample produce the same CDR3.

Germline assignment: CDR1 LGHDT and CDR2 YNNKEL (reference sequence). The junction had 4 bases not matched to a gene; V was cut back by 1 base and J by 6 bases. This CDR3 comprises 15 residues. The receptor comes from a woman aged 55 to 70 with COVID-19, enrolled during active disease. This chain connects TRBV3-1 (or the pseudogene TRBV3-2) to TRBJ1-5; 9 bases match TRBD1. The sample consisted of peripheral blood. The chain's CDR3 is CASSQGTGVGQPQHF. In nucleotides, the CDR3 is TGTGCCAGCAGCCAAGGGACAGGGGTGGGTCAGCCCCAGCATTTT.